The source of this TCR beta chain is a study of T cell responses to AZD1222 COVID-19 vaccine. V was cut by 5 bases and J by 9 bases, with 8 bases left in between. CDR3 length equals 11 residues. Germline V gene sequence: CDR1 MNHEY, CDR2 SMNVEV (reference sequence). Here immunoSEQ multiplex PCR was the method, and the copy in TCRdb shows in-frame clones only, minus some. The repertoire holds approximately 170,000 clones, with 92% as singletons. The TCR sequence derives from an adult who received the AZD1222 COVID-19 vaccine. Source: peripheral blood, taken 28 days after the second AZD1222 dose. This chain links TRBV27 with TRBJ2-1; D perhaps matches TRBD2 (6 bases). The CDR3 nucleotides are TGTGCCAGCAGTCGGGGGTTTGAGCAGTTCTTC. Encoded protein: CASSRGFEQFF.